Listed here is a single TCR beta chain. Its antigen is not known. This record comes from a study of beta chain features in type 1 diabetes. Study-wide findings and caveats: Among all four CD4+ subsets, Type 1 diabetes patients had TCRB CDR3s that were moderately but significantly shorter. Shorter templates may be favored by PCR, equally so in patients and controls.

Per the germline V gene, CDR1 is SGHAT and CDR2 is FQDESV (reference sequence). The CDR3 loop spans 17 amino acids. Trimming pared 5 bases from V and 2 bases from J, leaving 19 bases between. The entirety of the isolated RNA underwent reverse transcription, so expressed TCRB transcripts were sequenced. Sequencing of naive, central memory and regulatory T cell samples gave an average of roughly 3.5 million reads. Clones were sequenced by immunoSEQ multiplex PCR, and TCRdb holds only the in-frame ones, with some missing. The sample lists approximately 250,000 clones, 12% to 15% occurring once. Populations obtained by sorting all exceeded 95% purity.

The sequence was obtained from a woman in her 40s in good health. V is TRBV11-1 and J is TRBJ2-1; D is ambiguous. Sequenced material: naive CD4+ T cells from blood. The CDR3 loop is CASSVSLPGFPYNEQFF. CDR3 bases: TGTGCCAGCAGCGTAAGTCTTCCAGGATTTCCCTACAATGAGCAGTTCTTC.